This T cell receptor (beta chain) was retrieved from a study of CD8+CD57+ T cells in acquired aplastic anemia. Study information: Average DNA yield from sorted CD4+ and CD8+ cells was approximately 3 ug.

Genomic DNA, serving as template, underwent TCR beta VDJ and CDR3 profiling. TCRdb re-called the reads through MiXCR, storing one row per CDR3 protein. The sample consists of a few hundred thousand distinct CDR3 sequences, 65% to 75% of them appearing once. A note on this clonotype: The junction departs from germline at one end; a sequencing error may be responsible.

CDR3 length: 14 residues. Germline loops: CDR1 SGHTA, CDR2 FQGNSA. This TCR was recovered from a human donor in good health, serving as a control. The sequenced sample consisted of sorted CD4+, CD8+, or CD8+CD57+ T cells (not recorded which) from PBMCs. This chain uses TRBV7-2 with TRBJ1-5; no reliable D call. CDR3 amino acids: CASRSPVPHYEQYF. Written as DNA, the CDR3 is TGTGCCAGCAGGTCGCCTGTGCCTCACTACGAGCAGTACTTT.